This T cell receptor (beta chain) was identified during a study of CD8+CD57+ T cells in acquired aplastic anemia (dated by TCRdb to between 2018 and 2020). Describing the broader study: DNA extracted from sorted CD4+ and CD8+ cells had a mean of approximately 3 ug, with a range of 0.2 to 27.4 ug. A CD8+CD57+ expansion meant a frequency higher than the mean frequency seen in healthy subjects.

The germline V gene (reference sequence) gives CDR1 as DFQATT and CDR2 as SNEGSKA. There are 14 amino acids in the CDR3, from cysteine to phenylalanine inclusive. Only the CDR3 DNA is retained, 42 bases long and in frame from the first base. The V end gives up 2 bases and the J end 0 bases, leaving 3 bases in the junction not matched to a gene. Expansion of CD8+CD57+ cells had been shown by flow cytometry in the patients chosen for sequencing. Severe acquired aplastic anemia was diagnosed in all patients according to International Study of Aplastic Anemia and Agranulocytosis and Camitta criteria. No patient had received any therapy when blood was sampled. The study deep-sequenced TCR repertoires of sorted CD4+ and CD8+ blood T cells from severe aplastic anemia patients and healthy subjects. Patients were enrolled in the USA under clinicaltrials.gov protocols 00001620, 01623167, 00001397, 00071045, 00081523 and 00961064. Ficoll-Paque density gradient centrifugation was used to isolate peripheral blood mononuclear cells. Before DNA was extracted, CD4+ and CD8+ T cells were sorted using either FACS or magnetic beads.

As for this clonotype: The clone's antigen remains unknown. No base-level quality is on record; no much larger clone is a single base apart.

TCR beta VDJ combination and CDR3 sequence profiling used genomic DNA as the template. An Illumina HiSeq 2000 was the platform used for TCR repertoire sequencing. The published analysis was carried out like this. Repertoires were assessed using TRBV/TRBJ rearrangement plots, CDR3 size and DJ length profiles, and Simpson's diversity index. The most abundant DNA sequence in the deep sequencing data was taken as the immunodominant clone. CDR3 amino acid sequences were checked for sharing across subjects and were also compared against the VDJdb database and published repertoires. TCRdb reanalyzed the raw reads on its own, using fastp at Q25 for trimming and MiXCR for clone calling, and kept in-frame beta chains. Merged by CDR3 protein, the rows form single entries marked with the most common genes and DNA. What appears here as the V and J calls and clone size reflects TCRdb's work, not the paper's. This sample holds around 120,000 distinct CDR3 sequences; nearly 40% were observed only once. The ten biggest clones cover approximately 2.6% of the sample.

Study-level results and caveats: Between patients and healthy controls, no significant difference in CD8+ Simpson's diversity was found (P=0.060). Around 31 CD8+ CDR3 sequences were shared between patients and controls but appeared highly expressed in patients and within their immunodominant clones.

The V gene is TRBV20-1 and the J gene is TRBJ1-1; a stretch of 7 junction bases matches TRBD1. Specimen: sorted CD4+, CD8+, or CD8+CD57+ T cells (not recorded which) from PBMCs. This receptor was identified in a human donor with aplastic anemia. The CDR3 region: CSARYGTVNTEAFF. The bases read TGCAGTGCTAGATACGGGACAGTGAACACTGAAGCTTTCTTT.